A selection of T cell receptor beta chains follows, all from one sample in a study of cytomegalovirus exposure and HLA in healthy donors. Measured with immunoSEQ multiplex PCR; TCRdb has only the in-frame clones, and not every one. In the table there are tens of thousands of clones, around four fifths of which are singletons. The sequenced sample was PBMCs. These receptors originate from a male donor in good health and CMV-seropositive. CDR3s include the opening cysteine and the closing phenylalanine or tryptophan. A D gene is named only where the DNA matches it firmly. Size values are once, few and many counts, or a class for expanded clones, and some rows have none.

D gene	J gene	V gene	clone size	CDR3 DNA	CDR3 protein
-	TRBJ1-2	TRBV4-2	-	TGTGCCAGCAGCCAAGAGAAGTCAGACTATGGCTACACCTTC	CASSQEKSDYGYTF
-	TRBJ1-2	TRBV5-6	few	TGTGCCAGCAGCTTGTACGTTGCAGGCGACTATGGCTACACCTTC	CASSLYVAGDYGYTF
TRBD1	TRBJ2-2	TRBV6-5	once	TGTGCCAGCAGGACAGGGGGCGCGAACACCGGGGAGCTGTTTTTT	CASRTGGANTGELFF
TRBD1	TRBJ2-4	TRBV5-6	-	TGTGCCAGCAGCTTTTCCGGGACAGGGAACATGAAGAGAAACATTCAGTACTTC	CASSFSGTGNMKRNIQYF
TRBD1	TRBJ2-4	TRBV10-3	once	TGTGCCATCAGTGTCAACAGGGGCGCGAACATTCAGTACTTC	CAISVNRGANIQYF
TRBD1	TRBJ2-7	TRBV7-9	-	TGTGCCAGCAGCGAGACAGGGCTTTCTTACGAGCAGTACTTC	CASSETGLSYEQYF
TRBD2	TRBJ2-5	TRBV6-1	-	TGTGCCAGCGGGAGCGGGGGCCCAGGAGAGACCCAGTACTTC	CASGSGGPGETQYF
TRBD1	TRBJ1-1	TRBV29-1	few	TGCAGCGCTTTGGACAGGGGGTTGAACACTGAAGCTTTCTTT	CSALDRGLNTEAFF
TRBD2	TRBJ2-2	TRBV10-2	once	TGCGCCAGCAGTGAGGCGGGGGGCTCCAACGGGGAGCTGTTTTTT	CASSEAGGSNGELFF
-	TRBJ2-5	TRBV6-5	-	TGTGCCAGCAGAAATAAAGAGACCCAGTACTTC	CASRNKETQYF
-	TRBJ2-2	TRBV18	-	TGTGCCAGCTCACCTTCCCCGGCGGTGAACACCGGGGAGCTGTTTTTT	CASSPSPAVNTGELFF
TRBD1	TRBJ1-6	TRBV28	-	TGTGCCAGCAGTCAGGACAGGGCGTATAATTCACCCCTCCACTTT	CASSQDRAYNSPLHF
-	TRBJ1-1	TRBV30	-	TGTGCCTGGAGTGTGTCGTACGGGGGCACTGAAGCTTTCTTT	CAWSVSYGGTEAFF
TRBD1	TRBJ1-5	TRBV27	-	TGTGCCAGCAGTTTGTTGACAGGGGGCAATCAGCCCCAGCATTTT	CASSLLTGGNQPQHF
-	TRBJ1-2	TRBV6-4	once	TGTGCCACTTTAGCTGGCTACACCTTC	CATLAGYTF
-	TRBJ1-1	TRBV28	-	TGTGCCAGCAGTGCTGAACAGGGGAACACTGAAGCTTTCTTT	CASSAEQGNTEAFF
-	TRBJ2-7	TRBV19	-	TGTGCCAGTAGGATGACAGACGCCTCCTACGAGCAGTACTTC	CASRMTDASYEQYF
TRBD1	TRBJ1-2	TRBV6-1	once	TGTGCCAGCAGGCAGACAGGGGTTCCAAACTATGGCTACACCTTC	CASRQTGVPNYGYTF
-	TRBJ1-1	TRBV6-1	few	TGTGCCAGCAGTGAGTCCAGGCAGAGTCCTGAAGCTTTCTTT	CASSESRQSPEAFF
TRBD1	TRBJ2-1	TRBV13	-	TGTGCCAGCAGCTTCCAGGACAGGGAGAATGAGCAGTTCTTC	CASSFQDRENEQFF
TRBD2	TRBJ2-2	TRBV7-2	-	TGTGCCAGCAGCTTAACGGGGGGAGACACCGGGGAGCTGTTTTTT	CASSLTGGDTGELFF
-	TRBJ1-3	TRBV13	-	TGTGCCAGCAGCTTGGGGGGGAACACCATATATTTT	CASSLGGNTIYF
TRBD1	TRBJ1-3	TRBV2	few	TGTGCCAGCAGAGACAGGGTCTCTGGAAACACCATATATTTT	CASRDRVSGNTIYF
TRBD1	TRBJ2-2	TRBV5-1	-	TGCGCCAGCAGCTTGGCGAAGGGGGCTGCGAACACCGGGGAGCTGTTTTTT	CASSLAKGAANTGELFF
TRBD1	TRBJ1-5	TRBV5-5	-	TGTGCCAGCAGCTTGGAAGGGGGCCCTGATCAGCCCCAGCATTTT	CASSLEGGPDQPQHF
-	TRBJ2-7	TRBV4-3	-	TGCGCCAGCAGCCAAGCGTACGGTTCCTACGAGCAGTACTTC	CASSQAYGSYEQYF
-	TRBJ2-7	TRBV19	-	TGTGCCAGTAGGGACGGGACTTCCTACGAGCAGTACTTC	CASRDGTSYEQYF